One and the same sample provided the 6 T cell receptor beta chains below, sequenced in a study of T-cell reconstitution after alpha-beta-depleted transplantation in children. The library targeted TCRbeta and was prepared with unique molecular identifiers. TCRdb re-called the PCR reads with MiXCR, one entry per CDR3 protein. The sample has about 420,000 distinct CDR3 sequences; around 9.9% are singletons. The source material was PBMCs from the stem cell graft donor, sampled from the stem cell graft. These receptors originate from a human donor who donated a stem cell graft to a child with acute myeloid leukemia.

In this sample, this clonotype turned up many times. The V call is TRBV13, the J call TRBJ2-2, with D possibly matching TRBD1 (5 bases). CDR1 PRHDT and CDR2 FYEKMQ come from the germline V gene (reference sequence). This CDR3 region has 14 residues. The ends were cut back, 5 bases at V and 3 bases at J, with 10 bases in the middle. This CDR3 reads CASSRGHYTGELFF. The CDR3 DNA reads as TGTGCCAGCAGCCGCGGACACTACACCGGGGAGCTGTTTTTT.

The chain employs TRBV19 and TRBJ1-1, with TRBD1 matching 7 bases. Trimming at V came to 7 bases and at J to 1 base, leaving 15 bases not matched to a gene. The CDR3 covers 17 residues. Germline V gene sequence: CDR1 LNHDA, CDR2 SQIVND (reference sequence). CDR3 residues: CASTPINRGPGNTEAFF. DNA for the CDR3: TGTGCCAGTACCCCGATTAACAGGGGTCCTGGGAACACTGAAGCTTTCTTT.

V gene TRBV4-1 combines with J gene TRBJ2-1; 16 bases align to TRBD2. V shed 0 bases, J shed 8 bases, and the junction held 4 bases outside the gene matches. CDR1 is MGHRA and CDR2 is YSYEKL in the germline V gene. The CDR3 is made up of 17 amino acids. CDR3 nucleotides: TGCGCCAGCAGCCAAGACGGGACTAGCGGGAGGGTCGATGAGCAGTTCTTC. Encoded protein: CASSQDGTSGRVDEQFF.

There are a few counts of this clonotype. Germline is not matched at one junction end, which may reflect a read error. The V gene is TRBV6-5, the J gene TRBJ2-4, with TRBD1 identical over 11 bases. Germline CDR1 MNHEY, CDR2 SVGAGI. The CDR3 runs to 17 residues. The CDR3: CASNYRDRGISKNIQYF. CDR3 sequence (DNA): TGTGCCAGCAATTACCGGGACAGGGGGATTTCCAAAAACATTCAGTACTTC.

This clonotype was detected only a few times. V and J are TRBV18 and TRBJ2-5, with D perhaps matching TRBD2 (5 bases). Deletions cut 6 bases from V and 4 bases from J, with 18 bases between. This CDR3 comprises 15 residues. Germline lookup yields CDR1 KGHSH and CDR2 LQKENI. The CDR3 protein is CASSYGPLGRETQYF. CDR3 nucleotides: TGTGCCAGCTCGTACGGGCCCTTAGGGAGAGAGACCCAGTACTTC.

The DNA of the CDR3 is TGCAGTGCTAAGACCGGGACAGGGGTTAGCACAGATACGCAGTATTTT. Amino acids: CSAKTGTGVSTDTQYF. V and J are TRBV20-1 and TRBJ2-3; TRBD1 matches at 10 bases. CDR1 is DFQATT and CDR2 is SNEGSKA in the germline V gene (reference sequence). The CDR3 is 16 residues long. The ends lost 4 bases at V and 0 bases at J; junction bases unmatched: 7.